This T cell receptor (beta chain) appears in the sequencing data of a study of shared clonotypes between healthy human individuals. Sequencing was performed with immunoSEQ multiplex PCR; in TCRdb, only in-frame clones are kept and a portion is missing. The table lists 2 million to 2.5 million clones, more than 80% of them singletons. This CDR3 has 15 residues. The ends were cut back, 5 bases at V and 2 bases at J, with 13 bases in the middle. In germline, CDR1 is SGHAT, CDR2 FQNNGV. The TCR comes from a man between 18 and 29 years old in good health. Some clones in this sample may be carry-over from other donors' samples. The sample taken for sequencing was naive CD4+ T cells from PBMCs. The subset: CD45RA+ positively selected. The V call is TRBV11-2, the J call TRBJ2-1, with D possibly TRBD2 on 6 matching bases. CDR3 in DNA: TGTGCCAGCAGCCTCGGACTACTACCCTACAATGAGCAGTTCTTC. The encoded protein is CASSLGLLPYNEQFF.